The 21 T cell receptor beta chains in this list originate from one sample, sequenced in a study of shared clonotypes between healthy human individuals. Assay used: immunoSEQ multiplex PCR; TCRdb lists only in-frame clones, some missing. Here the sample spans 1.5 million to 1.9 million clones, under 99% being singletons. Sequencing used naive CD4+ T cells sorted from blood. Subset described: CD45RA+ positively selected. The receptors were sampled from a man aged 30-40 years in good health.

The V and J genes are TRBV14 and TRBJ2-7; TRBD1 matches 9 bases. Trimming at V came to 5 bases and at J to 4 bases, leaving 15 bases not matched to a gene. CDR1 and CDR2 (germline): SGHDN, FVKESK. The CDR3 totals 17 residues. CDR3 amino acids: CASSKGGLGTGRYEQYF. CDR3 coding DNA: TGTGCCAGCAGCAAAGGCGGTCTTGGGACAGGGAGGTACGAGCAGTACTTC.

A few counts support this clone. The V gene is TRBV6-1, the J gene TRBJ1-3; D is unclear. Looked up from germline, CDR1 is MNHNS and CDR2 is SASEGT. This CDR3 comprises 14 residues. Trimming removed 6 bases from V and 4 bases from J, with 13 bases in between. CDR3 coding DNA: TGTGCCAGCAGAACCGGGGTGGAAGGAAACACCATATATTTT. Its protein product is CASRTGVEGNTIYF.

The chain joins TRBV18 to TRBJ2-1, with a possible D match to TRBD2 (6 bases). With 2 bases removed from V and 12 bases from J, the gap between germline ends came to 14 bases. The CDR3 sequence is 13 residues long. Germline lookup yields CDR1 KGHSH and CDR2 LQKENI. CDR3 amino acids: CASSPGGAMRQFF. Here the CDR3 DNA reads TGTGCCAGCTCACCAGGAGGGGCCATGCGGCAGTTCTTC. The whole variable domain, remainder taken from reference TRBV18 and TRBJ2-1, is NAGVMQNPRHLVRRRGQEARLRCSPMKGHSHVYWYRQLPEEGLKFMVYLQKENIIDESGMPKERFSAEFPKEGPSILRIQQVVRGDSAAYFCASSPGGAMRQFFGPGTRLTVL.

V gene TRBV29-1 combines with J gene TRBJ1-1; 8 bases map to TRBD1. There are 13 residues in the CDR3. In germline, CDR1 is SQVTM, CDR2 ANQGSEA. V lost 4 bases, J lost 8 bases, and 9 bases stayed unmatched. The CDR3 DNA is TGCAGCGTTGTGAAGGGTTGGACAGGGGAAGCTTTCTTT. Its protein is CSVVKGWTGEAFF.

The chain is built from TRBV6-1 and TRBJ2-5; 9 nucleotides align to TRBD2. CDR1 is MNHNS and CDR2 is SASEGT in the germline V gene. V trimming: 2 bases; J trimming: 4 bases; junction bases outside the gene matches: 2. The CDR3 has 14 residues. CDR3 sequence: CASSEILAGETQYF. The CDR3 DNA follows: TGTGCCAGCAGTGAAATACTAGCGGGAGAGACCCAGTACTTC.

The genes are TRBV14 and TRBJ2-2; the match to TRBD2 covers 13 bases. Germline V gene data show CDR1 as SGHDN and CDR2 as FVKESK. The CDR3 consists of 19 residues. Unmatched junction bases numbered 8, after V lost 3 bases and J lost 1 base. CDR3 amino acids: CASSHQGTSGTVNTGELFF. Written as DNA, the CDR3 is TGTGCCAGCAGCCACCAGGGGACTAGCGGGACAGTGAACACCGGGGAGCTGTTTTTT.

This chain uses TRBV27 with TRBJ2-1, with 8 bases lining up with TRBD2. J gave up 8 bases and V 5 bases, and 14 bases lay outside the gene matches. Germline loops: CDR1 MNHEY, CDR2 SMNVEV (reference sequence). This CDR3 comprises 16 residues. The CDR3 DNA follows: TGTGCCAGCAGTGCCCCCAGAGCGGGAGTTAATGATGAGCAGTTCTTC. Its translation is CASSAPRAGVNDEQFF.

The chain combines TRBV27 with TRBJ1-5; D gene uncertain. There are 14 residues in the CDR3. The V end lost 3 bases, the J end lost 1 base, and 7 bases lay between the germline ends. CDR1 and CDR2 from the germline V gene are MNHEY and SMNVEV (reference sequence). CDR3 DNA sequence: TGTGCCAGCAGTTTGACACAGAGCAATCAGCCCCAGCATTTT. This sequence encodes CASSLTQSNQPQHF.

The rearrangement uses TRBV15 and TRBJ1-2, with D unclear. Germline CDR1 reads LNHNV; CDR2 reads YYDKDF (reference sequence). V was trimmed by 5 bases and J by 4 bases, leaving 17 bases between them. This CDR3 is built from 15 residues. CDR3 DNA: TGTGCCACCAGCGAGGGATTTGGCCCCTCCTATGGCTACACCTTC. It specifies CATSEGFGPSYGYTF.

The chain couples TRBV14 to TRBJ1-4; D may be TRBD1 (5 bases). Trimming cost V 1 base and J 3 bases, with 12 bases left between them. Germline loops: CDR1 SGHDN, CDR2 FVKESK. CDR3 size: 16 residues. The CDR3 DNA reads TGTGCCAGCAGCCAAGTGGCAGGGAGGGCTAATGAAAAACTGTTTTTT. Protein sequence: CASSQVAGRANEKLFF.

The J gene is TRBJ2-1, the V gene TRBV7-9, with 10 positions matching TRBD2. Germline V gives CDR1 SEHNR, CDR2 FQNEAQ (reference sequence). Trimming took 1 base from V and 5 from J; bases not matched to a gene: 5. The CDR3 sequence is 16 residues long. CDR3 region: CASSLVEREGHNEQFF. The CDR3 DNA reads as TGTGCCAGCAGCTTAGTAGAGCGGGAGGGCCACAATGAGCAGTTCTTC. Filled out from reference TRBV7-9 and TRBJ2-1, the complete variable domain reads DTGVSQNPRHKITKRGQNVTFRCDPISEHNRLYWYRQTLGQGPEFLTYFQNEAQLEKSRLLSDRFSAERPKGSFSTLEIQRTEQGDSAMYLCASSLVEREGHNEQFFGPGTRLTVL.

The chain combines TRBV19 with TRBJ1-3, with a weak D call TRBD1 (6 bases). The CDR3 covers 15 residues. V was trimmed by 5 bases and J by 2 bases, leaving 13 bases between them. Germline CDR1 LNHDA, CDR2 SQIVND (reference sequence). The CDR3 nucleotides are TGTGCCAGTAGTCTCGAGACAGGAACTGGAAACACCATATATTTT. It specifies CASSLETGTGNTIYF.

The chain couples TRBV6-6 to TRBJ2-1, with TRBD2 identical over 7 bases. The germline gives CDR1 MNHNY, CDR2 SVGAGI (reference sequence). CDR3 length: 13 residues. V lost 9 bases and J lost 9; bases outside the gene matches: 11. CDR3 amino acids: CASTTSRNREQFF. The CDR3 DNA follows: TGTGCCAGTACGACTAGCAGGAATCGTGAGCAGTTCTTC.

V is TRBV11-2 and J is TRBJ2-2; D may be TRBD2 (6 bases). Trimming cost V 0 bases and J 0 bases, with 11 bases left between them. Per germline, CDR1 SGHAT and CDR2 FQNNGV. The CDR3 covers 17 residues. The CDR3 DNA is TGTGCCAGCAGCTTAGACCAAGCGGGCGCGAACACCGGGGAGCTGTTTTTT. It is translated as CASSLDQAGANTGELFF.

Concerning this clone itself: The sample contains more than one DNA sequence encoding this CDR3. The chain combines TRBV9 with TRBJ2-2; 7 nucleotides align to TRBD2. The germline V gene encodes CDR1 SGDLS and CDR2 YYNGEE. The ends lost 2 bases at V and 4 bases at J; junction bases unmatched: 2. This CDR3 has 14 residues. CDR3 in amino acids: CASSVAGVTGELFF. The CDR3, as DNA: TGTGCCAGCAGCGTGGCGGGAGTCACCGGGGAGCTGTTTTTT. Variable domain in full (rest from reference TRBV9 and TRBJ2-2): DSGVTQTPKHLITATGQRVTLRCSPRSGDLSVYWYQQSLDQGLQFLIQYYNGEERAKGNILERFSAQQFPDLHSELNLSSLELGDSALYFCASSVAGVTGELFFGEGSRLTVL.

The chain carries TRBV18 and TRBJ1-1; the D gene is possibly TRBD1 (5 bases). Germline V lookup: CDR1 KGHSH, CDR2 LQKENI. This CDR3 comprises 15 residues. Between the trimmed V and J ends, which lost 5 bases and 0 bases, there was a span of 13 bases. Here the CDR3 reads CASSRDGGMNTEAFF. DNA for the CDR3: TGTGCCAGCTCAAGGGACGGGGGAATGAACACTGAAGCTTTCTTT.

J is TRBJ2-7 and V is TRBV5-1; D not certain. V lost 4 bases and J lost 2, with 13 bases in between. Germline V CDR1 and CDR2: SGHRS, YFSETQ. This CDR3 is built from 14 residues. CDR3 protein: CASSPMDGTYEQYF. The CDR3 DNA is TGCGCCAGCAGCCCAATGGACGGAACCTACGAGCAGTACTTC.

The genes are TRBV28 and TRBJ2-5; D is possibly TRBD1 or TRBD2 (5 bases each). Germline CDR1 and CDR2: MDHEN and SYDVKM. Trimming removed 3 bases from V and 2 bases from J, with 16 bases in between. The CDR3 consists of 16 residues. The CDR3 bases are TGTGCCAGCAGTTTTTTGGGGGTCCCCTCTCAAGAGACCCAGTACTTC. Amino acids: CASSFLGVPSQETQYF.

This clone came up once. The CDR3 loop reads CATSSRNPGSGETQYF. The CDR3 coding sequence is TGTGCCACCAGCAGCCGAAACCCGGGTTCCGGGGAGACCCAGTACTTC. This rearrangement joins TRBV15 to TRBJ2-5; D remains unclear. Trimming shortened V by 3 bases and J by 5 bases, and 19 bases separated the two germline ends. Looked up from germline, CDR1 is LNHNV and CDR2 is YYDKDF (reference sequence). This CDR3 spans 16 amino acids.

Of note for this clone: The same CDR3 can be traced to other DNA sequences in this sample. The V and J genes are TRBV5-4 and TRBJ2-3; unclear D gene. V was shortened by 4 bases and J by 3 bases, with 6 bases between the two germline ends. The germline CDR1 and CDR2 sequences are SGHNT and YYREEE (reference sequence). The CDR3 runs 12 residues. CDR3 sequence reads: CASSLDTDTQYF. The CDR3 DNA sequence: TGTGCCAGCAGCCTGGATACAGATACGCAGTATTTT. The entire variable domain, with the rest obtained from reference TRBV5-4 and TRBJ2-3, is as follows: ETGVTQSPTHLIKTRGQQVTLRCSSQSGHNTVSWYQQALGQGPQFIFQYYREEENGRGNFPPRFSGLQFPNYSSELNVNALELDDSALYLCASSLDTDTQYFGPGTRLTVL.

The chain employs TRBV7-8 and TRBJ2-5, with 10 positions matching TRBD2. The germline gives CDR1 SGHVS, CDR2 FQNEAQ. This CDR3 is built from 20 residues. The trim removed 0 bases at V and 4 bases at J, leaving 17 bases unmatched. The CDR3 DNA sequence: TGTGCCAGCAGCTTAGCGCCAAGTCTAGCGGGAGCCTCCGGGCGAGAGACCCAGTACTTC. It specifies CASSLAPSLAGASGRETQYF.